This note documents a single TCR beta chain sequence. Its antigen specificity is not known. No per-base quality is available; no much larger clone lies one base away. This sample stems from a study of response to subunit inactivated influenza vaccine listed by TCRdb under 2018. About the investigation overall: To follow how T cells responded to a trivalent subunit inactivated influenza vaccine, the researchers relied on deep quantitative profiling of the T cell receptor repertoire.

Library construction relied on RT-PCR. The instrument was an Illumina HiSeq 2500. TCRdb applied fastp at Q25 and MiXCR to the public reads, then kept only in-frame beta chains. Each CDR3 protein gets just one entry, which takes the most common genes and DNA from the rows behind it. The sample table holds a few hundred thousand distinct CDR3 sequences, of which around 11% were seen once. The ten largest clonotypes hold 9.5% to 11% of the sample. The CDR3 measures 15 amino acids from cysteine to phenylalanine. Of all the DNA, just the CDR3 is kept, 45 bases in frame from base 1. The V end gives up 5 bases and the J end 4 bases, leaving 7 bases in the junction not matched to a gene. The CDR1 and CDR2 encoded by the germline V gene (reference sequence) are MNHEY and SMNVEV. Paper-wide results and their limitations: According to the authors, only a limited number of new T cells may be recruited by each seasonal influenza vaccination.

The same data also went into a second study, on T cells expressing NK-cell markers. The second study reports: 5'RACE template switching, by which a universal primer site and unique molecular identifiers were added, was used to make TCR beta cDNA libraries. TCR beta-chain repertoires were profiled in sorted CD3+CD56+NKG2C+, CD3+CD56+NKG2C- and CD3+CD56-NKG2C+ T-cell subsets from several donors. Among the eight sequenced donors, seven were HCMV-seropositive and one was HCMV-seronegative. To restrict sorting to alphabetaTCR-expressing T cells, an anti-gammadeltaTCR antibody was added in several experiments. In six donors, the dominant CD3+CD56+NKG2C+ clonotypes were among the top 10 CD8+ clonotypes and accounted for about 1.0-8% of CD8+ T cells. Those dominant clonotypes were again the most abundant among CD3+CD56-NKG2C+ cells in a handful of donors, at about 25-60.1%. Whether the expanded NKG2C-expressing T cell clones were specific for HCMV antigens remained unclear. The study sequenced eight donors, all healthy volunteers chosen at random: three men and five women. HCMV-specific IgG was detected in serum with a commercial ELISA kit to determine HCMV serostatus. Ficoll density gradient centrifugation was used to isolate peripheral blood mononuclear cells from blood. For roughly six donors, bulk peripheral blood T-cell repertoires were additionally sequenced from unsorted PBMC. cDNA synthesis was primed from the TCR beta constant segment, followed by two successive PCR amplification steps. Libraries were sequenced as 2 x 150 bp reads on Illumina HiSeq 2000/2500, MiSeq or NextSeq. MIGEC was used to demultiplex reads and group the reads by UMI, and MiTCR was used to assemble and quantify clonotypes. To exclude erroneous sequences, only TCR cDNA sequences supported by at least two reads were retained. The tcR package was used for downstream repertoire analysis, and clonotypes were matched across fractions by CDR3 nucleotide sequence plus V segment. VDJmatch was used to annotate antigen specificity against VDJdb, with one amino acid substitution in CDR3 allowed.

The receptor chain draws on TRBV27 and TRBJ2-7; 11 central nucleotides agree with TRBD2. The sequence came from a man aged 45 to 65 who received an inactivated influenza vaccine. Donor details come from another sample of the same person, matched by shared clones. The sample here was PBMCs from blood, taken on the day of vaccination. The DNA sequence follows: TGTGCCAGCAGTCCGTCGACTAGCGGGGAATACGAGCAGTACTTC. It translates as CASSPSTSGEYEQYF.